Below are 28 T cell receptor beta chains sequenced from a single sample in a study of memory CD4+ T cells and cytomegalovirus serostatus. Single viable CD3+CD4+CD8-CD45RO+ cells were sorted as the memory CD4+ T cells. The data were produced by immunoSEQ multiplex PCR, yet TCRdb's version contains in-frame clones alone and is incomplete. Here the sample spans 40,000 to 60,000 clones, around 80% being singletons. The specimen was memory CD4+ T cells from blood. The receptor source for this set is an adult in good health and CMV-seronegative.

The genes are TRBV20-1 and TRBJ2-4, with a tentative D call TRBD1 (6 bases). The length of the CDR3 is 11 residues. Germline V lookup: CDR1 DFQATT, CDR2 SNEGSKA (reference sequence). With 7 bases removed from V and 2 bases from J, the gap between germline ends came to 6 bases. The DNA of the CDR3 is TGCAGTGGGGGGCCCAAAAACATTCAGTACTTC. It translates to CSGGPKNIQYF.

This clone was recorded a few times. The J gene is TRBJ1-1, the V gene TRBV4-1, with a possible D match to TRBD1 (6 bases). Germline CDR1 MGHRA, CDR2 YSYEKL. V dropped 3 bases and J dropped 1 base, with 21 bases sitting between them. This CDR3 is 18 amino acids long. The CDR3 here is CASSHPPSRGAGNTEAFF. CDR3 in DNA: TGCGCCAGCAGCCACCCCCCCTCCAGGGGCGCCGGGAACACTGAAGCTTTCTTT.

This clone came up a few times. The J gene is TRBJ1-1, the V gene TRBV27; 11 bases line up with TRBD1. CDR1 and CDR2 (germline): MNHEY, SMNVEV (reference sequence). The CDR3 consists of 13 residues. J was trimmed by 4 bases and V by 8 bases; bases with no gene match: 3. The CDR3 region is CASGGTGGTEAFF. CDR3 nucleotides: TGTGCCAGCGGGGGGACAGGGGGCACTGAAGCTTTCTTT.

This clone was observed a single time. This chain connects TRBV5-4 to TRBJ2-7, with D maybe TRBD1 (6 bases). Germline V gene lookup returns CDR1 SGHNT and CDR2 YYREEE (reference sequence). The CDR3 length is 15 residues. The germline V and J ends were trimmed by 0 bases and 4 bases, with 14 bases remaining between them. CDR3 in DNA: TGTGCCAGCAGCTTGGACAGGGCAAGCGCTTACGAGCAGTACTTC. Translated: CASSLDRASAYEQYF.

The V gene is TRBV2, the J gene TRBJ2-1; D is unclear. Per the germline V gene, CDR1 is SNHLY and CDR2 is FYNNEI. The CDR3 is 11 residues long. The V and J ends lost 4 bases and 8 bases respectively, with 6 bases between them. CDR3 protein: CASSGEHEQFF. CDR3 DNA sequence: TGTGCCAGCAGTGGAGAACATGAGCAGTTCTTC. The full variable domain, completed using reference TRBV2 and TRBJ2-1, is EPEVTQTPSHQVTQMGQEVILRCVPISNHLYFYWYRQILGQKVEFLVSFYNNEISEKSEIFDDQFSVERPDGSNFTLKIRSTKLEDSAMYFCASSGEHEQFFGPGTRLTVL.

This clone has a handful of counts. The genes are TRBV5-5 and TRBJ2-7, with D possibly called TRBD1 or TRBD2 (6 bases each). This CDR3 spans 13 amino acids. CDR1 is SGHKS and CDR2 is YYEKEE in the germline V gene (reference sequence). V was cut by 0 bases and J by 12 bases, with 16 bases left in between. The CDR3: CASSLGVGGVWYF. DNA of the CDR3: TGTGCCAGCAGCTTGGGGGTCGGGGGCGTTTGGTACTTC.

J is TRBJ2-7 and V is TRBV27; no reliable D call. This CDR3 is built from 11 residues. The germline V gene has CDR1 MNHEY and CDR2 SMNVEV (reference sequence). V was shortened by 3 bases and J by 2 bases, with 2 bases between the two germline ends. CDR3 loop: CASSFPYEQYF. In DNA form, the CDR3 reads TGTGCCAGCAGTTTCCCCTACGAGCAGTACTTC.

V is TRBV19 and J is TRBJ2-3, with 7 positions matching TRBD1. The germline CDR1 and CDR2 sequences are LNHDA and SQIVND (reference sequence). The CDR3 spans 17 residues. V lost 5 bases, J lost 1 base, and 12 bases stayed unmatched. DNA for the CDR3: TGTGCCAGTAGTCTATGGACAGGCGGCACGGGCACAGATACGCAGTATTTT. This sequence encodes CASSLWTGGTGTDTQYF.

The chain combines TRBV28 with TRBJ1-2, with D unclear. Trimming removed 7 bases at V and 4 bases at J, with 16 bases between. The CDR3 spans 14 residues. Germline V CDR1 and CDR2: MDHEN, SYDVKM. The CDR3 sequence: CASTFGRRVYGYTF. CDR3 DNA: TGTGCCAGCACCTTCGGGAGGAGGGTCTATGGCTACACCTTC.

The chain is built from TRBV25-1 and TRBJ1-1, with a weak D call TRBD1 (5 bases). The CDR3 is 15 amino acids. The germline V and J ends were trimmed by 4 bases and 1 base, with 13 bases remaining between them. In germline, CDR1 is MGHDK, CDR2 SYGVNS. CDR3 in amino acids: CASSASRAPNTEAFF. In DNA form, the CDR3 reads TGTGCCAGCAGTGCTTCCAGGGCCCCGAACACTGAAGCTTTCTTT.

The chain employs TRBV10-3 and TRBJ1-5; perhaps TRBD1 as D (6 bases). Germline CDR1 reads ENHRY; CDR2 reads SYGVKD. This CDR3 contains 14 residues. V dropped 10 bases and J dropped 4 bases, with 17 bases sitting between them. CDR3 amino acids: CATRRTQGNQPQHF. The CDR3 nucleotides read TGTGCCACCAGGAGGACTCAGGGGAATCAGCCCCAGCATTTT.

This chain connects TRBV30 to TRBJ2-6; D is undetermined. V was shortened by 2 bases and J by 0 bases, with 5 bases between the two germline ends. The CDR3 has 14 residues. Germline-derived CDR1 and CDR2 are GTSNPN and SVGIG (reference sequence). CDR3 bases: TGTGCCTGGAGTATGGACTCTGGGGCCAACGTCCTGACTTTC. The encoded protein is CAWSMDSGANVLTF. Drawing the rest from reference TRBV30 and TRBJ2-6, the complete variable domain is SQTIHQWPATLVQPVGSPLSLECTVEGTSNPNLYWYRQAAGRGLQLLFYSVGIGQISSEVPQNLSASRPQDRQFILSSKKLLLSDSGFYLCAWSMDSGANVLTFGAGSRLTVL.

V usage is TRBV4-1 and J usage is TRBJ2-3; D is undetermined. The germline gives CDR1 MGHRA, CDR2 YSYEKL. This CDR3 has 17 residues. The V end was cut by 3 bases, the J end by 0 bases, with 16 bases between. The chain's CDR3 is CASSHRQQSSSTDTQYF. The CDR3 DNA is TGCGCCAGCAGCCACCGGCAACAGAGTTCTAGCACAGATACGCAGTATTTT.

The V and J genes are TRBV15 and TRBJ2-5, with no clear D. Trimming shortened V by 0 bases and J by 1 base, and 9 bases separated the two germline ends. The CDR3 runs 15 residues. CDR1 is LNHNV, CDR2 YYDKDF, per germline (reference sequence). Here the CDR3 DNA reads TGTGCCACCAGCAGAGATAACAGACTCCAAGAGACCCAGTACTTC. This codes for CATSRDNRLQETQYF. The full variable domain, completed using reference TRBV15 and TRBJ2-5, is DAMVIQNPRYQVTQFGKPVTLSCSQTLNHNVMYWYQQKSSQAPKLLFHYYDKDFNNEADTPDNFQSRRPNTSFCFLDIRSPGLGDTAMYLCATSRDNRLQETQYFGPGTRLLVL.

The chain combines TRBV19 with TRBJ1-2; no clear D. Germline CDR1 and CDR2: LNHDA and SQIVND (reference sequence). This CDR3 has 14 amino acids. Trimming removed 9 bases from V and 3 bases from J, with 17 bases in between. The CDR3 bases are TGTGCCAGCTCACTAGGAGGGTATGACTATGGCTACACCTTC. Protein: CASSLGGYDYGYTF.

This rearrangement joins TRBV27 to TRBJ1-1, with D unresolved. The germline V and J ends were trimmed by 3 bases and 1 base, with 12 bases remaining between them. The CDR3 totals 15 residues. Looked up from germline, CDR1 is MNHEY and CDR2 is SMNVEV (reference sequence). CDR3 loop: CASSFIRSPNTEAFF. CDR3 coding DNA: TGTGCCAGCAGTTTTATTAGGAGCCCGAACACTGAAGCTTTCTTT.

The rearrangement uses TRBV29-1 and TRBJ1-1, with 10 bases aligning to TRBD1. The V and J ends lost 7 bases and 5 bases, in that order; junction bases with no gene match: 7. The CDR3 extends over 13 amino acids. Germline assignment: CDR1 SQVTM and CDR2 ANQGSEA. The CDR3 sequence: CSASTGGWTEAFF. The CDR3 region has the DNA TGCAGCGCTTCGACAGGGGGCTGGACTGAAGCTTTCTTT.

Here the CDR3 reads CASSYSMVSGYEQYF. The CDR3 coding sequence is TGTGCCAGCAGTTACTCGATGGTGTCGGGATACGAGCAGTACTTC. V and J are TRBV6-5 and TRBJ2-7, with D possibly being TRBD2 (5 bases). The CDR3 is 15 residues long. Germline CDR1 reads MNHEY; CDR2 reads SVGAGI. With 0 bases removed from V and 4 bases from J, the gap between germline ends came to 13 bases.

The chain uses TRBV7-9 and TRBJ2-2, with TRBD1 matching over 10 bases. The germline gives CDR1 SEHNR, CDR2 FQNEAQ (reference sequence). V shed 5 bases, J shed 7 bases, and the junction held 10 bases outside the gene matches. The length of the CDR3 is 16 residues. This CDR3 is CASSVRGQGSLGELFF. CDR3 coding DNA: TGTGCCAGCAGCGTTCGGGGACAGGGGAGCCTCGGGGAGCTGTTTTTT.

The rearrangement joins TRBV28 to TRBJ2-7; possible D gene TRBD1, 5 bases. CDR1 is MDHEN and CDR2 is SYDVKM in the germline V gene. This CDR3 spans 12 amino acids. Between the trimmed V and J ends, which lost 10 bases and 2 bases, there was a span of 12 bases. The CDR3 is CATRTSAYEQYF. CDR3 sequence (DNA): TGTGCCACCCGGACATCCGCCTACGAGCAGTACTTC.

The chain combines TRBV5-1 with TRBJ1-2; D not resolved. The V gene lost 4 bases and the J gene lost 0 bases, with 13 bases spanning the gap. Looked up from germline, CDR1 is SGHRS and CDR2 is YFSETQ. The CDR3 runs 15 residues. The CDR3 loop reads CASSPTSAANYGYTF. The CDR3 DNA reads as TGCGCCAGCAGCCCGACGAGCGCGGCTAACTATGGCTACACCTTC. Supplemented by reference TRBV5-1 and TRBJ1-2, the full variable domain reads KAGVTQTPRYLIKTRGQQVTLSCSPISGHRSVSWYQQTPGQGLQFLFEYFSETQRNKGNFPGRFSGRQFSNSRSEMNVSTLELGDSALYLCASSPTSAANYGYTFGSGTRLTVV.

This chain connects TRBV6-1 to TRBJ1-2, with D unclear. This CDR3 is built from 13 residues. V lost 3 bases and J lost 8, with 13 bases in between. The germline CDR1 and CDR2 sequences are MNHNS and SASEGT. In DNA form, the CDR3 reads TGTGCCAGCAGTGAGTGGACCACGTCGGGCTACACCTTC. This gives the protein CASSEWTTSGYTF.

CDR3 region: CASSLEAGGYTEAFF. The CDR3 DNA sequence: TGCGCCAGCAGCTTGGAAGCAGGGGGCTACACTGAAGCTTTCTTT. The rearrangement joins TRBV5-1 to TRBJ1-1; 8 bases line up with TRBD1. Germline CDR1 and CDR2: SGHRS and YFSETQ. CDR3 length equals 15 residues. V lost 0 bases, J lost 3 bases, and 4 bases stayed unmatched. The full variable domain, completed using reference TRBV5-1 and TRBJ1-1, is KAGVTQTPRYLIKTRGQQVTLSCSPISGHRSVSWYQQTPGQGLQFLFEYFSETQRNKGNFPGRFSGRQFSNSRSEMNVSTLELGDSALYLCASSLEAGGYTEAFFGQGTRLTVV.

The CDR3 is CASSLARTGGGHEQYF. DNA for the CDR3: TGTGCCAGCAGCTTGGCACGGACAGGGGGAGGCCACGAGCAGTACTTC. This chain connects TRBV5-6 to TRBJ2-7, with 10 bases that match TRBD1. The trim removed 0 bases at V and 5 bases at J, leaving 8 bases unmatched. The CDR3 has 16 residues. Germline assignment: CDR1 SGHDT and CDR2 YYEEEE.

The chain joins TRBV28 to TRBJ2-7; 8 bases are shared with TRBD1. Germline CDR1 reads MDHEN; CDR2 reads SYDVKM. The CDR3 contains 16 residues. V shed 4 bases and J 2 bases; nucleotides not matched to a gene: 10. CDR3 sequence reads: CASSSVGTGSPYEQYF. In DNA, the CDR3 is TGTGCCAGCAGTTCGGTAGGGACAGGATCTCCCTACGAGCAGTACTTC. The complete variable domain, with remaining parts taken from reference TRBV28 and TRBJ2-7, reads DVKVTQSSRYLVKRTGEKVFLECVQDMDHENMFWYRQDPGLGLRLIYFSYDVKMKEKGDIPEGYSVSREKKERFSLILESASTNQTSMYLCASSSVGTGSPYEQYFGPGTRLTVT.

J is TRBJ1-1 and V is TRBV2; unclear D gene. V dropped 5 bases and J dropped 1 base, with 11 bases sitting between them. CDR1 and CDR2 (germline): SNHLY, FYNNEI. The CDR3 totals 14 residues. The CDR3, as DNA: TGTGCCAGCAGTCCCCAGCTGGGGAACACTGAAGCTTTCTTT. The encoded protein is CASSPQLGNTEAFF.

The chain is built from TRBV6-4 and TRBJ2-7, with 7 bases identical to TRBD2. The germline V gene has CDR1 MRHNA and CDR2 SNTAGT. The CDR3 spans 13 residues. V trimming: 11 bases; J trimming: 4 bases; junction bases outside the gene matches: 11. CDR3 loop: CAGGGLAVYEQYF. The CDR3 bases are TGTGCCGGGGGAGGGCTAGCGGTTTACGAGCAGTACTTC.

The chain has TRBV7-6 and TRBJ2-3; TRBD1 aligns across 7 bases. Trimming at V came to 4 bases and at J to 0 bases, leaving 7 bases not matched to a gene. Germline CDR1 and CDR2: SGHVS and FNYEAQ. CDR3 length: 16 residues. The CDR3 loop is CASSSRTGRSTDTQYF. The CDR3 DNA sequence: TGTGCCAGCAGCTCCAGGACAGGCCGAAGCACAGATACGCAGTATTTT.